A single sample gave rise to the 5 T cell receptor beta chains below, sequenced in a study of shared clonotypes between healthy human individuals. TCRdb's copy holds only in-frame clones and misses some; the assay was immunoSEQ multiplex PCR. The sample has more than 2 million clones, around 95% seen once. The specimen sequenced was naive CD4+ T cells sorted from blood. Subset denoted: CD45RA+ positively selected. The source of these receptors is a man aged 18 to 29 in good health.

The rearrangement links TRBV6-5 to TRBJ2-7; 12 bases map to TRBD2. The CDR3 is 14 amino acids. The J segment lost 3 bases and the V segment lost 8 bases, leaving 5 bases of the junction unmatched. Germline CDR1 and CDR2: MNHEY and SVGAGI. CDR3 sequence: CASRRTSGVYEQYF. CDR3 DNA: TGTGCCAGCCGACGGACTAGCGGGGTCTACGAGCAGTACTTC.

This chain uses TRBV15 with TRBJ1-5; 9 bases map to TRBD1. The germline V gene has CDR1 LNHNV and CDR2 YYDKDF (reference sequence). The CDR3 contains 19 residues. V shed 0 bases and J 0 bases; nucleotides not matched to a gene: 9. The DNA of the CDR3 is TGTGCCACCAGCAGAGATCAAGGGACAGGGCCCTATAGCAATCAGCCCCAGCATTTT. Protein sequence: CATSRDQGTGPYSNQPQHF.

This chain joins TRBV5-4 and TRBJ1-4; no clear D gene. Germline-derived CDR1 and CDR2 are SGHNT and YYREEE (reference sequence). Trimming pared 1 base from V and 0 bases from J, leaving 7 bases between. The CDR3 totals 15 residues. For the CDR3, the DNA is TGTGCCAGCAGCTTGTCGGTAGCAACTAATGAAAAACTGTTTTTT. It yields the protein CASSLSVATNEKLFF. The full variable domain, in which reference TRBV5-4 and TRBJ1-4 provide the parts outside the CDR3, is ETGVTQSPTHLIKTRGQQVTLRCSSQSGHNTVSWYQQALGQGPQFIFQYYREEENGRGNFPPRFSGLQFPNYSSELNVNALELDDSALYLCASSLSVATNEKLFFGSGTQLSVL.

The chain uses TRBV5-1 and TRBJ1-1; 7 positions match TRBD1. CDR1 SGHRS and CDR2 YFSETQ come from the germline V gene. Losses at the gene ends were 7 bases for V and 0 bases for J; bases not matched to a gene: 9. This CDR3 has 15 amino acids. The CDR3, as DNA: TGCGCCAGCCGGGTCAGGGGGAATTTGAACACTGAAGCTTTCTTT. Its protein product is CASRVRGNLNTEAFF.

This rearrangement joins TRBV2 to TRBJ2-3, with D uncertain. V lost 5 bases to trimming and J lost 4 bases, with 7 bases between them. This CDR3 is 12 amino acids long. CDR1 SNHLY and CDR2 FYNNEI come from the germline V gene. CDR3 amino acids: CASSLEADTQYF. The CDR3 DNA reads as TGTGCCAGCAGTCTAGAGGCAGATACGCAGTATTTT.